This T cell receptor beta chain derives from a study of cytomegalovirus exposure and HLA in healthy donors. General observations from the study: The authors later found TCR association rates varying by HLA locus, with DRB1 most and HLA-C fewest.

It was with 60 Vbeta and 13 Jbeta primers that the PCR ran. Clones were read by immunoSEQ multiplex PCR, and TCRdb kept only the in-frame ones, dropping some. The sample table includes roughly 50,000 clones. In regard to this clone: Its antigen is not identified.

The specimen sequenced was PBMCs. The sequence was collected from a woman aged 60-70 years in good health and CMV-seropositive.

Here the CDR3 DNA reads TGTGCCAGCAGTTTACCGAGAGGACAGGGAAAAACCTACGAGCAGTACTTC. It translates to CASSLPRGQGKTYEQYF. V is TRBV27 and J is TRBJ2-7; 8 nucleotides align to TRBD1. The V gene end was trimmed by 2 bases and the J gene end by 2 bases; junction bases not matched to a gene: 11. Germline V gene lookup returns CDR1 MNHEY and CDR2 SMNVEV (reference sequence). This CDR3 is built from 17 residues.